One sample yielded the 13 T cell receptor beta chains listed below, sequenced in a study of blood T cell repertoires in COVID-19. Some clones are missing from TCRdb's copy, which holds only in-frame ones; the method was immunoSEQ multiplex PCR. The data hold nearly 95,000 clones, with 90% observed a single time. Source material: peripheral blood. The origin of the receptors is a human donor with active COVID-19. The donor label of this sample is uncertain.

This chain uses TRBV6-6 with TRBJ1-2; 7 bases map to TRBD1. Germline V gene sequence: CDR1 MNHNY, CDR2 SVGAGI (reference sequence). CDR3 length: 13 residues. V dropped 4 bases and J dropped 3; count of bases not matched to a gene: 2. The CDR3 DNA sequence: TGTGCCAGCAGTTCCGGGACAGACTATGGCTACACCTTC. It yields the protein CASSSGTDYGYTF.

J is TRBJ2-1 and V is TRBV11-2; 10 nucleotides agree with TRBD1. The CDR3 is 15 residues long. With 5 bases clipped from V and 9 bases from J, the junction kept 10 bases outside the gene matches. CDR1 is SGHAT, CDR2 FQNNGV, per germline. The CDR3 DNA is TGTGCCAGCAGCCGTTGGGGACAGGGGAATGTTGAGCAGTTCTTC. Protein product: CASSRWGQGNVEQFF.

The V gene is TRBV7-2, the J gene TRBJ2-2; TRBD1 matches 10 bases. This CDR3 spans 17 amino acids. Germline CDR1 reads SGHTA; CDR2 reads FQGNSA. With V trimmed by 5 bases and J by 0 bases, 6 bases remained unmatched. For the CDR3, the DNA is TGTGCCAGCAGCCTACGCGGACAGGGGGCGAACACCGGGGAGCTGTTTTTT. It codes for CASSLRGQGANTGELFF.

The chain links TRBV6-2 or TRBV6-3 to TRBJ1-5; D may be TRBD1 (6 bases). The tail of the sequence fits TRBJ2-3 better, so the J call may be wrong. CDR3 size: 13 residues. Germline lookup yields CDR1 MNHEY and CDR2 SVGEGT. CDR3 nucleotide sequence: TGTGCCAGCAGTTACTCGGGGGCTCAGCCCCAGTATTTT. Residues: CASSYSGAQPQYF.

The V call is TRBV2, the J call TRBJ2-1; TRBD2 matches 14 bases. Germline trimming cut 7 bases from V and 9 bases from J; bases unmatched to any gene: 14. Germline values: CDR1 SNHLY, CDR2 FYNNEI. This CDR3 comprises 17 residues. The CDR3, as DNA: TGTGCCAGCAAGTCCGTGACTAGCGGGGGGGCGTCTAGTGAGCAGTTCTTC. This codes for CASKSVTSGGASSEQFF.

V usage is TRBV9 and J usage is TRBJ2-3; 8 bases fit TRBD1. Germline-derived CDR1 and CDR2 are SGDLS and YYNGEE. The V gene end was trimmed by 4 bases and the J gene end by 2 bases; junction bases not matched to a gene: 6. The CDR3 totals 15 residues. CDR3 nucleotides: TGTGCCAGCAGCTTCAGACAGGGGCACACAGATACGCAGTATTTT. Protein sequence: CASSFRQGHTDTQYF.

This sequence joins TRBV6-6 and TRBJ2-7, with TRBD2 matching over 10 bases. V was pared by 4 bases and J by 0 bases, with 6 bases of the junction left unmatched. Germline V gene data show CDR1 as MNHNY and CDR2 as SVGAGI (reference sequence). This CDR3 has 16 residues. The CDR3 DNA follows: TGTGCCAGCAGTTCTGCTAGCGGGGGATCCTCCTACGAGCAGTACTTC. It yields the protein CASSSASGGSSYEQYF.

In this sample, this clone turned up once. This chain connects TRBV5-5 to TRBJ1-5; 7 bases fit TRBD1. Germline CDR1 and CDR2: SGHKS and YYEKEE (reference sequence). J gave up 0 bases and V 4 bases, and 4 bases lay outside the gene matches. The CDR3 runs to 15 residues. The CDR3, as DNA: TGTGCCAGCAGCGGGGGACAGCATAGCAATCAGCCCCAGCATTTT. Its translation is CASSGGQHSNQPQHF.

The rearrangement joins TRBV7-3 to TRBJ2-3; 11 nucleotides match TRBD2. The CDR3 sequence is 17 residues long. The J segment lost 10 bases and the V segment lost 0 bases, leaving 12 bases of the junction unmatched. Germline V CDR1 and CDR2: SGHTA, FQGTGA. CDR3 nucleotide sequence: TGTGCCAGCAGCTTAACCCCACTAGCGGGGGCCAGGTCCTCGCAGTATTTT. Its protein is CASSLTPLAGARSSQYF.

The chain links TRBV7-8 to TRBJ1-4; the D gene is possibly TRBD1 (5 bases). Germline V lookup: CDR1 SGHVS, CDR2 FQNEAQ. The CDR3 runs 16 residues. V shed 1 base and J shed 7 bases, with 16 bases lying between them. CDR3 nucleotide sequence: TGTGCCAGCAGCTTAGTCAGCGGGGCGCGCGGTGAAAAACTGTTTTTT. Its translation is CASSLVSGARGEKLFF.

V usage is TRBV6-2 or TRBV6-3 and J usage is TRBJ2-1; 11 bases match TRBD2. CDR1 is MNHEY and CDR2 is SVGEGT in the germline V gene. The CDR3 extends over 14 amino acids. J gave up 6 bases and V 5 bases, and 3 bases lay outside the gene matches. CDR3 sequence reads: CASSIAGGPNEQFF. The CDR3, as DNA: TGTGCCAGCAGTATAGCGGGGGGGCCCAATGAGCAGTTCTTC.

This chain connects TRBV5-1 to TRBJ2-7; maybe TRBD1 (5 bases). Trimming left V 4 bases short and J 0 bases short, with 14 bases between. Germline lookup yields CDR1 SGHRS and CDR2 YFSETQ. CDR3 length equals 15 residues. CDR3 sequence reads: CASSSQTASSYEQYF. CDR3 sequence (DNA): TGCGCCAGCAGCAGCCAGACAGCCAGCTCCTACGAGCAGTACTTC.

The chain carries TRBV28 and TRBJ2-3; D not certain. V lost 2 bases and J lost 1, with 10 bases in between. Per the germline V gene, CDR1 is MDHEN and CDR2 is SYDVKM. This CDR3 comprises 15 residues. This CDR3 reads CASSLHSGGTDTQYF. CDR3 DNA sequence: TGTGCCAGCAGTTTACATTCAGGCGGCACAGATACGCAGTATTTT.